The 18 T cell receptor beta chains given below trace back to one sample, sequenced in a study of cytomegalovirus exposure and HLA in healthy donors. PCR employed 60 Vbeta and 13 Jbeta primers. The method was immunoSEQ multiplex PCR; TCRdb's version includes in-frame clones alone and lacks a portion of them. The sample holds fewer than 250,000 clones, 75% to 85% seen once. Sequencing was carried out using PBMCs. The receptors were gathered from a woman in her 50s in good health and CMV-seronegative.

The J gene is TRBJ1-1, the V gene TRBV18; the match to TRBD1 covers 8 bases. Germline V gives CDR1 KGHSH, CDR2 LQKENI. The CDR3 extends over 15 amino acids. The V and J ends lost 3 bases and 7 bases, in that order; junction bases with no gene match: 10. CDR3 in amino acids: CASSPIGDRSIEAFF. The CDR3 nucleotides read TGTGCCAGCTCACCGATCGGGGACAGGTCGATTGAAGCTTTCTTT.

V gene TRBV15 combines with J gene TRBJ2-1; 11 positions match TRBD1. Germline values: CDR1 LNHNV, CDR2 YYDKDF (reference sequence). V gave up 3 bases and J gave up 8 bases; unmatched junction bases: 3. The CDR3 extends over 14 amino acids. The CDR3 DNA follows: TGTGCCACCAGCAGGGACAGGGGGCTATATGAGCAGTTCTTC. Protein sequence: CATSRDRGLYEQFF.

The chain carries TRBV11-1 and TRBJ1-1; D call uncertain. Germline V CDR1 and CDR2: SGHAT, FQDESV (reference sequence). The CDR3 sequence is 14 residues long. V was clipped by 4 bases and J by 1 base, with 10 bases between them. CDR3 DNA sequence: TGTGCCAGCAGCTCGCTTTGGGCGAACACTGAAGCTTTCTTT. This codes for CASSSLWANTEAFF.

The chain has TRBV6-5 and TRBJ1-1; possible D gene TRBD1, 5 bases. This CDR3 comprises 12 residues. Germline assignment: CDR1 MNHEY and CDR2 SVGAGI. V was cut by 7 bases and J by 3 bases, with 9 bases left in between. The CDR3 DNA reads as TGTGCCAGCACTCGGGGGGACACTGAAGCTTTCTTT. Residues: CASTRGDTEAFF.

Written as DNA, the CDR3 is TGTGCCAGCAAGGAGGTGAGGAATTCACCCCTCCACTTT. Translated, it gives CASKEVRNSPLHF. The V call is TRBV6-5, the J call TRBJ1-6; D gene ambiguous. Germline V CDR1 and CDR2: MNHEY, SVGAGI. V lost 7 bases and J 7 bases, leaving 11 bases between the germline ends. The CDR3 length is 13 residues.

The chain combines TRBV5-6 with TRBJ2-1, with unresolved D. Germline loops: CDR1 SGHDT, CDR2 YYEEEE. This CDR3 contains 15 residues. Trimming stripped 0 bases from V and 3 bases from J, with 10 bases between. CDR3 sequence: CASSLVPNVYNEQFF. In nucleotides, the CDR3 is TGTGCCAGCAGCTTGGTTCCTAATGTCTACAATGAGCAGTTCTTC. The full variable domain, in which reference TRBV5-6 and TRBJ2-1 provide the parts outside the CDR3, is DAGVTQSPTHLIKTRGQQVTLRCSPKSGHDTVSWYQQALGQGPQFIFQYYEEEERQRGNFPDRFSGHQFPNYSSELNVNALLLGDSALYLCASSLVPNVYNEQFFGPGTRLTVL.

With respect to this clone: At one end the junction does not follow the germline gene, possibly because of a read error. V usage is TRBV7-7 and J usage is TRBJ2-3; D uncertain. The germline V gene encodes CDR1 SSHAT and CDR2 FNYEAQ (reference sequence). The CDR3 runs 12 residues. Here the CDR3 DNA reads TGTGCTAGCAGCCGACTCGACGATACGCAGTATTTT. Its translation: CASSRLDDTQYF.

This chain joins TRBV15 and TRBJ2-7; D is ambiguous. Germline V gene data show CDR1 as LNHNV and CDR2 as YYDKDF (reference sequence). Deletions cut 0 bases from V and 7 bases from J, with 10 bases between. This CDR3 is 13 amino acids long. CDR3 DNA sequence: TGTGCCACCAGCAGAGATAGAGTAGAAGAGCAGTACTTC. Its protein product is CATSRDRVEEQYF. The entire variable domain, with the rest obtained from reference TRBV15 and TRBJ2-7, is as follows: DAMVIQNPRYQVTQFGKPVTLSCSQTLNHNVMYWYQQKSSQAPKLLFHYYDKDFNNEADTPDNFQSRRPNTSFCFLDIRSPGLGDTAMYLCATSRDRVEEQYFGPGTRLTVT.

The gene calls are TRBV7-2 and TRBJ1-1, with no clear D. Trimming cost V 5 bases and J 4 bases, with 14 bases left between them. The CDR3 runs to 14 residues. CDR1 is SGHTA and CDR2 is FQGNSA in the germline V gene. This CDR3 reads CASSRGRAATEAFF. CDR3 sequence (DNA): TGTGCCAGCAGCCGAGGGAGGGCTGCCACTGAAGCTTTCTTT.

V gene TRBV29-1 combines with J gene TRBJ1-2; 10 nucleotides match TRBD1. The CDR3 totals 13 residues. V lost 7 bases to trimming and J lost 3 bases; unmatched junction nucleotides: 5. Looked up from germline, CDR1 is SQVTM and CDR2 is ANQGSEA. DNA for the CDR3: TGCAGCGCGACAGGGGGCGAGGACTATGGCTACACCTTC. Translating gives CSATGGEDYGYTF.

The chain couples TRBV19 to TRBJ1-2; 8 positions agree with TRBD1. Germline CDR1 LNHDA, CDR2 SQIVND (reference sequence). With 5 bases clipped from V and 5 bases from J, the junction kept 13 bases outside the gene matches. The CDR3 is 16 amino acids. The CDR3 region has the DNA TGTGCCAGTAGTCCGACCGGGACAGGCAACTTTTATGGCTACACCTTC. It yields the protein CASSPTGTGNFYGYTF.

V and J are TRBV18 and TRBJ2-3; D is perhaps TRBD1 (5 bases). Trimming removed 6 bases from V and 2 bases from J, with 15 bases in between. Per the germline V gene, CDR1 is KGHSH and CDR2 is LQKENI. This CDR3 region has 15 residues. CDR3 sequence (DNA): TGTGCCAGCTCCCCGAAGCAACAGGCCACAGATACGCAGTATTTT. This gives the protein CASSPKQQATDTQYF.

This chain uses TRBV5-1 with TRBJ2-1; 12 bases fit TRBD2. Per the germline V gene, CDR1 is SGHRS and CDR2 is YFSETQ. Trimming took 4 bases from V and 0 from J; bases not matched to a gene: 11. CDR3 length: 19 amino acids. CDR3 amino acids: CASSGRGLAGRSSYNEQFF. As DNA, the CDR3 is TGCGCCAGCAGCGGACGGGGACTAGCGGGTAGAAGCTCCTACAATGAGCAGTTCTTC.

The rearrangement joins TRBV18 to TRBJ2-5; TRBD1 aligns across 8 bases. After removal of 1 base from V and 0 bases from J, the junction contained 1 base not matched to a gene. This CDR3 has 15 amino acids. In germline, CDR1 is KGHSH, CDR2 LQKENI. CDR3 DNA: TGTGCCAGCTCACCACGGACAGGGTACCAAGAGACCCAGTACTTC. Its protein is CASSPRTGYQETQYF.

This clone was counted only a few times. The chain uses TRBV2 and TRBJ1-1; D unclear. Trimming pared 4 bases from V and 0 bases from J, leaving 6 bases between. Germline V CDR1 and CDR2: SNHLY, FYNNEI. The length of the CDR3 is 13 residues. CDR3 DNA: TGTGCCAGCAGTGGGCGGGTGAACACTGAAGCTTTCTTT. Its translation is CASSGRVNTEAFF.

This clone was counted a few times. The chain couples TRBV7-9 to TRBJ1-4; 9 bases are shared with TRBD1. J gave up 7 bases and V 8 bases, and 5 bases lay outside the gene matches. The CDR3 extends over 13 amino acids. CDR1 is SEHNR, CDR2 FQNEAQ, per germline (reference sequence). Written as DNA, the CDR3 is TGTGCCAGCCGCGGACAGGGGCGTGAAAAACTGTTTTTT. It codes for CASRGQGREKLFF.

The genes are TRBV2 and TRBJ1-2, with 10 nucleotides matching TRBD1. J gave up 6 bases and V 6 bases, and 7 bases lay outside the gene matches. Germline assignment: CDR1 SNHLY and CDR2 FYNNEI. The CDR3 is 14 residues long. The CDR3 protein is CASRPRTGGNGYTF. The CDR3 DNA sequence: TGTGCCAGCAGACCTAGGACAGGGGGAAATGGCTACACCTTC.

The sample holds a few counts of this clone. The genes are TRBV2 and TRBJ1-1, with 8 bases identical to TRBD1. The germline V gene has CDR1 SNHLY and CDR2 FYNNEI. V shed 9 bases, J shed 8 bases, and the junction held 11 bases outside the gene matches. This CDR3 is built from 13 residues. CDR3 nucleotide sequence: TGTGCCAGTACCCCGGACAGGGTAAGCGAAGCTTTCTTT. It translates to CASTPDRVSEAFF.